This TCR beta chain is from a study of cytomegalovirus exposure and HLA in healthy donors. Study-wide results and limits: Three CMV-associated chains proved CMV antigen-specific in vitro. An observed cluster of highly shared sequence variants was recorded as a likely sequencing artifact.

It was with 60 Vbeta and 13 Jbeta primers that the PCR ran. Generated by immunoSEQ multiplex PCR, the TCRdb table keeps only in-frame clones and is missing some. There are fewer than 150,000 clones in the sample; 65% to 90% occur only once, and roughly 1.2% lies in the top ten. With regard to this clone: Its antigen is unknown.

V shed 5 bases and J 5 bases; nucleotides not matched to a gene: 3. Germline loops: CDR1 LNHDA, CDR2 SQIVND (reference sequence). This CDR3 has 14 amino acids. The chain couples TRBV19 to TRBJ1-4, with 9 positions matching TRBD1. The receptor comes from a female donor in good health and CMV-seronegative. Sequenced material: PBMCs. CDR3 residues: CASSVDRGNEKLFF. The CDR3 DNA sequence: TGTGCCAGTAGTGTCGACAGGGGGAATGAAAAACTGTTTTTT.